Shown below are 19 T cell receptor beta chains from a single sample sequenced in a study of shared clonotypes between healthy human individuals. Data came from immunoSEQ multiplex PCR; TCRdb stores just in-frame clones and leaves some out. The profile covers 400,000 or so clones, with 95% to 97% appearing a single time and 0.32% taken by the ten largest. The sequenced sample consisted of memory CD8+ T cells sorted from blood. The sample's subset: CD45RO+ cells pooled with CCR7-negative TemRA cells. The source is a man aged 25-40 years in good health.

V and J are TRBV29-1 and TRBJ1-6; D may be TRBD1 (6 bases). V lost 1 base, J lost 10 bases, and 17 bases lay in between. CDR3 length: 15 amino acids. Germline lookup yields CDR1 SQVTM and CDR2 ANQGSEA. For the CDR3, the DNA is TGCAGCGTTGAAGGCGTCACAGGGCCTCGGTCACCCCTCCACTTT. Translated: CSVEGVTGPRSPLHF.

The V gene is TRBV10-1, the J gene TRBJ2-5, with TRBD1 matching over 7 bases. The CDR3 covers 16 residues. Losses at the gene ends were 3 bases for V and 1 base for J; bases not matched to a gene: 8. The V gene's germline CDR1 is WNHNN and CDR2 SYGVQD (reference sequence). CDR3 sequence (DNA): TGCGCCAGCAGTGACTACAGGGGAGATGGCCAAGAGACCCAGTACTTC. It specifies CASSDYRGDGQETQYF.

This clone has a single count. The V and J genes are TRBV28 and TRBJ2-7; tentatively, D is TRBD1 (6 bases). V was trimmed by 5 bases and J by 4 bases, leaving 12 bases between them. CDR1 and CDR2 from the germline V gene are MDHEN and SYDVKM. The CDR3 is 13 amino acids. The CDR3 bases are TGTGCCAGCAGTATGACAGGTCTGTACGAGCAGTACTTC. Protein: CASSMTGLYEQYF.

Only a few counts were recorded for this clone. Distinct nucleotide sequences in the sample also encode this CDR3. The rearrangement links TRBV19 to TRBJ1-5; 8 nucleotides line up with TRBD1. With 3 bases clipped from V and 4 bases from J, the junction kept 5 bases outside the gene matches. The CDR3 has 15 amino acids. Germline CDR1 LNHDA, CDR2 SQIVND (reference sequence). The CDR3 loop reads CASSIFGQGNQPQHF. DNA for the CDR3: TGTGCCAGTAGTATCTTCGGACAGGGTAATCAGCCCCAGCATTTT.

The chain combines TRBV30 with TRBJ2-3; TRBD2 agrees at 7 bases. CDR1 and CDR2 from the germline V gene are GTSNPN and SVGIG (reference sequence). The CDR3 is 18 amino acids. V shed 8 bases and J 0 bases; nucleotides not matched to a gene: 20. The DNA of the CDR3 is TGTGCCAGCGATAAACTAGCGCGACAGCGTACTAGCACAGATACGCAGTATTTT. This codes for CASDKLARQRTSTDTQYF.

The V and J genes are TRBV9 and TRBJ2-7; D gene uncertain. From germline, CDR1 is SGDLS and CDR2 YYNGEE. The CDR3 is made up of 13 amino acids. Trimming left V 0 bases short and J 6 bases short, with 10 bases between. The CDR3 nucleotides read TGTGCCAGCAGCGTAGGAATGGAGTTCGAGCAGTACTTC. Its protein product is CASSVGMEFEQYF.

The rearrangement links TRBV2 to TRBJ2-3; the match to TRBD2 covers 7 bases. The J segment lost 3 bases and the V segment lost 4 bases, leaving 13 bases of the junction unmatched. There are 17 residues in the CDR3. Germline V lookup: CDR1 SNHLY, CDR2 FYNNEI. This CDR3 is CASSVERLAGNTDTQYF. The DNA for the CDR3 is TGTGCCAGCAGTGTGGAGAGACTAGCAGGAAATACAGATACGCAGTATTTT. The entire variable domain, with the rest obtained from reference TRBV2 and TRBJ2-3, is as follows: EPEVTQTPSHQVTQMGQEVILRCVPISNHLYFYWYRQILGQKVEFLVSFYNNEISEKSEIFDDQFSVERPDGSNFTLKIRSTKLEDSAMYFCASSVERLAGNTDTQYFGPGTRLTVL.

The CDR3 sequence: CASSRGRSTDTQYF. The DNA of the CDR3 is TGTGCCAGCAGCCGCGGGCGGAGCACAGATACGCAGTATTTT. The V and J genes are TRBV7-9 and TRBJ2-3, with D tentatively TRBD2 (5 bases). Germline CDR1 reads SEHNR; CDR2 reads FQNEAQ (reference sequence). CDR3 length: 14 residues. V gave up 5 bases and J gave up 0 bases, with 9 bases separating them.

Details on this clone: Within the sample, other DNA sequences also encode this same CDR3. The chain combines TRBV2 with TRBJ2-7; tentatively, D is TRBD2 (5 bases). The length of the CDR3 is 11 residues. V lost 8 bases to trimming and J lost 0 bases, with 5 bases between them. CDR1 and CDR2 (germline): SNHLY, FYNNEI. The CDR3 here is CASGSSYEQYF. In nucleotides, the CDR3 is TGTGCCAGCGGGAGCTCCTACGAGCAGTACTTC.

The chain uses TRBV7-3 and TRBJ1-3; D is possibly TRBD1 (6 bases). Per the germline V gene, CDR1 is SGHTA and CDR2 is FQGTGA. V was trimmed by 5 bases and J by 0 bases, leaving 14 bases between them. This CDR3 comprises 16 residues. The CDR3 protein is CASSPRQVSSGNTIYF. CDR3 coding DNA: TGTGCCAGCAGCCCGCGACAGGTCAGCTCTGGAAACACCATATATTTT.

This clone was observed once. V gene TRBV4-1 combines with J gene TRBJ2-1; 12 positions match TRBD2. The CDR3 spans 14 residues. V dropped 5 bases and J dropped 9; count of bases not matched to a gene: 5. Germline loops: CDR1 MGHRA, CDR2 YSYEKL. CDR3: CASSSTSGRFEQFF. The CDR3 DNA reads as TGCGCCAGCAGCTCGACTAGCGGGAGATTTGAGCAGTTCTTC.

The chain recombines TRBV10-3 with TRBJ1-2; possibly TRBD1 for D (5 bases). The V and J ends lost 3 bases and 4 bases respectively, with 15 bases between them. The CDR3 spans 15 residues. Germline V CDR1 and CDR2: ENHRY, SYGVKD. The CDR3 reads CAISELTGTGYGYTF. The CDR3 nucleotides are TGTGCCATCAGTGAATTAACCGGGACGGGCTATGGCTACACCTTC.

This chain joins TRBV18 and TRBJ1-1; TRBD1 is a possible D gene (6 bases). The CDR3 loop spans 14 amino acids. Trimming removed 4 bases from V and 0 bases from J, with 9 bases in between. The germline V gene has CDR1 KGHSH and CDR2 LQKENI. In DNA, the CDR3 is TGTGCCAGCTCACTACAGGGATTGAACACTGAAGCTTTCTTT. Translation: CASSLQGLNTEAFF.

CDR3 nucleotide sequence: TGTGCCAGCAGCCCTACAAGGTCGGTTGAAGCTTTCTTT. It encodes CASSPTRSVEAFF. The chain couples TRBV7-9 to TRBJ1-1; the D is unclear. V gave up 5 bases and J gave up 7 bases, with 14 bases separating them. Per germline, CDR1 SEHNR and CDR2 FQNEAQ (reference sequence). The CDR3 has 13 amino acids.

This clone was seen just once. The gene calls are TRBV30 and TRBJ2-1; D possibly corresponds to TRBD2 (6 bases). The ends were cut back, 5 bases at V and 7 bases at J, with 12 bases in the middle. Germline CDR1 is GTSNPN and CDR2 is SVGIG (reference sequence). CDR3 size: 12 residues. In DNA form, the CDR3 reads TGTGCCTGGCAGGGACTGCCTAATGAGCAGTTCTTC. It encodes CAWQGLPNEQFF.

This chain connects TRBV28 to TRBJ2-7; D is possibly TRBD1 or TRBD2 (5 bases each). The germline V gene encodes CDR1 MDHEN and CDR2 SYDVKM. V dropped 7 bases and J dropped 6 bases, with 19 bases sitting between them. The CDR3 contains 14 residues. CDR3 amino acids: CASTPRGAGREQYF. In nucleotides, the CDR3 is TGTGCCAGCACCCCTCGGGGCGCTGGGCGCGAGCAGTACTTC.

This chain connects TRBV19 to TRBJ1-2; D may be TRBD1 (5 bases). Germline values: CDR1 LNHDA, CDR2 SQIVND (reference sequence). Trimming removed 7 bases from V and 4 bases from J, with 19 bases in between. CDR3 size: 15 residues. CDR3 bases: TGTGCCAGTACATCCCGGGACCGACCCGTCTATGGCTACACCTTC. This translates into CASTSRDRPVYGYTF. Drawing the rest from reference TRBV19 and TRBJ1-2, the complete variable domain is DGGITQSPKYLFRKEGQNVTLSCEQNLNHDAMYWYRQDPGQGLRLIYYSQIVNDFQKGDIAEGYSVSREKKESFPLTVTSAQKNPTAFYLCASTSRDRPVYGYTFGSGTRLTVV.

V and J are TRBV5-1 and TRBJ2-1; D not resolved. The CDR3 has 14 residues. CDR1 SGHRS and CDR2 YFSETQ come from the germline V gene. The V end lost 1 base, the J end lost 9 bases, and 14 bases lay between the germline ends. The CDR3 bases are TGCGCCAGCAGCTTGTTGACTGGCGACCTTGAGCAGTTCTTC. Amino acids: CASSLLTGDLEQFF.

This clone came up once. This sample includes further DNA sequences coding for the same CDR3. The chain carries TRBV2 and TRBJ2-5; D not certain. The ends were cut back, 3 bases at V and 5 bases at J, with 4 bases in the middle. The CDR3 is 11 residues long. CDR1 is SNHLY, CDR2 FYNNEI, per germline. Written as DNA, the CDR3 is TGTGCCAGCAGTGAGGAGGAGACCCAGTACTTC. Translation: CASSEEETQYF.